The 16 T cell receptor beta chains below come from one sample, sequenced in a study of Tregs in tolerant kidney transplant recipients. The table came from immunoSEQ multiplex PCR; TCRdb's copy has only in-frame clones and leaves some out. The data show some 240,000 clones, about 80% seen once. Sequenced input: CD4+ T cells from blood. These receptors were taken from a human donor in good health.

This rearrangement joins TRBV2 to TRBJ2-7; 7 positions agree with TRBD2. This CDR3 has 11 residues. V shed 5 bases and J 9 bases; nucleotides not matched to a gene: 4. Germline lookup yields CDR1 SNHLY and CDR2 FYNNEI. The CDR3 reads CASSRGVLQYF. Here the CDR3 DNA reads TGTGCCAGCAGTCGGGGGGTATTGCAGTACTTC.

The V and J genes are TRBV5-4 and TRBJ2-7, with D possibly TRBD1 on 6 matching bases. The CDR3 contains 15 residues. Germline-derived CDR1 and CDR2 are SGHNT and YYREEE (reference sequence). Trimming removed 10 bases at V and 0 bases at J, with 20 bases between. This chain's CDR3 is CASSPGQMASYEQYF. Here the CDR3 DNA reads TGTGCCTCCAGCCCCGGACAGATGGCCTCCTACGAGCAGTACTTC.

CDR3 sequence reads: CASSQTGKNTEAFF. The DNA for the CDR3 is TGTGCCAGCAGCCAGACAGGGAAGAACACTGAAGCTTTCTTT. The gene calls are TRBV9 and TRBJ1-1, with 7 bases that match TRBD1. Germline CDR1 SGDLS, CDR2 YYNGEE. CDR3 length equals 14 residues. V lost 4 bases, J lost 1 base, and 4 bases stayed unmatched.

The V call is TRBV11-2, the J call TRBJ2-5; maybe TRBD1 (6 bases). Judging by the DNA end, TRBJ2-7 fits better; the J call may be wrong. This CDR3 spans 13 amino acids. Germline V gene sequence: CDR1 SGHAT, CDR2 FQNNGV. The CDR3 DNA reads TGTGCCAGCAGCTTTGGGACATTCTACGAGCAGTACTTC. Translation gives CASSFGTFYEQYF.

The chain combines TRBV6-1 with TRBJ2-1; 7 nucleotides match TRBD2. Per the germline V gene, CDR1 is MNHNS and CDR2 is SASEGT. V trimming: 4 bases; J trimming: 3 bases; junction bases outside the gene matches: 6. The CDR3 covers 15 residues. The CDR3 DNA is TGTGCCAGCAGTGTGCGGGCTAGCGGCTACAATGAGCAGTTCTTC. It specifies CASSVRASGYNEQFF.

The chain has TRBV11-2 and TRBJ2-3, with D possibly TRBD1 on 5 matching bases. Germline loops: CDR1 SGHAT, CDR2 FQNNGV. CDR3 length equals 14 residues. Trimming took off 0 bases at V and 4 bases at J, with 8 bases between the two ends. The CDR3 DNA reads as TGTGCCAGCAGCTTAGAACCCAGGGCAGATACGCAGTATTTT. As protein: CASSLEPRADTQYF.

The rearrangement uses TRBV27 and TRBJ2-1; D is perhaps TRBD2 (5 bases). Trimming cost V 7 bases and J 6 bases, with 19 bases left between them. Germline CDR1 is MNHEY and CDR2 is SMNVEV (reference sequence). CDR3 length: 15 residues. The CDR3 DNA sequence: TGTGCCAGCAATGGAAGAGGAAGCCGGGGCAATGAGCAGTTCTTC. Translating gives CASNGRGSRGNEQFF.

This chain connects TRBV18 to TRBJ1-1, with no clear D. CDR1 KGHSH and CDR2 LQKENI come from the germline V gene. The CDR3 totals 15 residues. V lost 2 bases to trimming and J lost 1 base, with 11 bases between them. Here the CDR3 reads CASSPVGARNTEAFF. The CDR3 DNA reads as TGTGCCAGCTCACCAGTTGGAGCCAGGAACACTGAAGCTTTCTTT. Drawing the rest from reference TRBV18 and TRBJ1-1, the complete variable domain is NAGVMQNPRHLVRRRGQEARLRCSPMKGHSHVYWYRQLPEEGLKFMVYLQKENIIDESGMPKERFSAEFPKEGPSILRIQQVVRGDSAAYFCASSPVGARNTEAFFGQGTRLTVV.

The V gene is TRBV29-1, the J gene TRBJ1-5; 10 nucleotides match TRBD1. Trimming cost V 4 bases and J 7 bases; bases outside gene matches: 4. The CDR3 runs to 13 residues. The germline V gene encodes CDR1 SQVTM and CDR2 ANQGSEA. This chain's CDR3 is CSVGQGARQPQHF. The CDR3 nucleotides read TGCAGCGTTGGACAGGGGGCACGGCAGCCCCAGCATTTT.

This sequence joins TRBV6-5 and TRBJ2-1, with unresolved D. Germline CDR1 and CDR2: MNHEY and SVGAGI. The CDR3 loop spans 15 amino acids. V lost 2 bases and J 0 bases, leaving 8 bases between the germline ends. DNA of the CDR3: TGTGCCAGCAGTTACAGGTCTAGCTCCTACAATGAGCAGTTCTTC. Its translation: CASSYRSSSYNEQFF.

V is TRBV29-1 and J is TRBJ2-7, with 9 bases that match TRBD2. The CDR3 contains 15 residues. Unmatched junction bases numbered 9, after V lost 1 base and J lost 5 bases. CDR1 is SQVTM and CDR2 is ANQGSEA in the germline V gene. CDR3 loop: CSVEAAGGPRDEQYF. The CDR3 DNA reads TGCAGCGTTGAAGCGGCGGGAGGGCCGAGGGACGAGCAGTACTTC.

This chain connects TRBV6-5 to TRBJ2-7, with 7 bases fitting TRBD1. Per the germline V gene, CDR1 is MNHEY and CDR2 is SVGAGI. The length of the CDR3 is 15 residues. V lost 6 bases, J lost 4 bases, and 12 bases stayed unmatched. The CDR3 bases are TGTGCCAGCAGGCCCCCGACAGGGCGTCGATACGAGCAGTACTTC. Translating it yields CASRPPTGRRYEQYF.

This clone turned up a few times. This sequence joins TRBV6-1 and TRBJ1-1; TRBD1 aligns across 8 bases. The CDR3 extends over 13 amino acids. Looked up from germline, CDR1 is MNHNS and CDR2 is SASEGT. The V gene end was trimmed by 6 bases and the J gene end by 4 bases; junction bases not matched to a gene: 4. The CDR3: CASRTTGGTEAFF. CDR3 sequence (DNA): TGTGCCAGCAGGACTACAGGGGGCACTGAAGCTTTCTTT.

V usage is TRBV28 and J usage is TRBJ2-6; 8 positions agree with TRBD1. The CDR3 has 19 amino acids. Per the germline V gene, CDR1 is MDHEN and CDR2 is SYDVKM. J lost 0 bases, V lost 5 bases, and 12 bases had no gene match. The CDR3 DNA reads as TGTGCCAGCAGTCGGGACAGGTTCTACCGCCGCTCTGGGGCCAACGTCCTGACTTTC. This gives the protein CASSRDRFYRRSGANVLTF. Full variable domain (outside the CDR3, taken from reference TRBV28 and TRBJ2-6): DVKVTQSSRYLVKRTGEKVFLECVQDMDHENMFWYRQDPGLGLRLIYFSYDVKMKEKGDIPEGYSVSREKKERFSLILESASTNQTSMYLCASSRDRFYRRSGANVLTFGAGSRLTVL.

This sequence joins TRBV19 and TRBJ1-5; TRBD1 agrees at 7 bases. The CDR3 is 16 residues long. CDR1 is LNHDA, CDR2 SQIVND, per germline (reference sequence). Losses at the gene ends were 4 bases for V and 5 bases for J; bases not matched to a gene: 11. CDR3 residues: CASSSRDRYLYQPQHF. In DNA form, the CDR3 reads TGTGCCAGTAGTAGCCGGGACAGATACCTATATCAGCCCCAGCATTTT.

The chain uses TRBV7-9 and TRBJ2-1, with 8 nucleotides matching TRBD1. CDR3 length equals 17 residues. Germline-derived CDR1 and CDR2 are SEHNR and FQNEAQ (reference sequence). Unmatched junction bases numbered 13, after V lost 5 bases and J lost 4 bases. CDR3 in amino acids: CASSQWAGTGNYNEQFF. The CDR3 coding sequence is TGTGCCAGCAGCCAATGGGCGGGGACAGGTAATTACAATGAGCAGTTCTTC. The variable domain in full, with the rest retrieved from reference TRBV7-9 and TRBJ2-1, is DTGVSQNPRHKITKRGQNVTFRCDPISEHNRLYWYRQTLGQGPEFLTYFQNEAQLEKSRLLSDRFSAERPKGSFSTLEIQRTEQGDSAMYLCASSQWAGTGNYNEQFFGPGTRLTVL.